This T cell receptor beta chain was identified during a study of Graves' ophthalmopathy and Graves' hyperthyroidism. Study-level results: Distinction of ophthalmopathy from stable hyperthyroidism by a 13-signature model reached 85% to 90% sensitivity and just under 84% specificity.

Trimming stripped 7 bases from V and 0 bases from J, with 25 bases between. Germline V gene data show CDR1 as PRHDT and CDR2 as FYEKMQ (reference sequence). The CDR3 is 19 residues long. If patients had other autoimmune diseases, uncontrolled infections, pregnancy or lactation, they were excluded. PBMCs were density-gradient isolated from about 9.6 ml fresh blood. Transcripts of RNA were the source for amplifying TCR beta CDR3 regions. Scientists carried out first-round RT-PCR using HTBI primers and then a second-round multiplex PCR. TCRdb processed the multiplex PCR reads anew with MiXCR; each CDR3 protein has one entry. Of 150,000 to 200,000 distinct CDR3 sequences in the sample, less than 45% were seen once. Ten or more counts support this clonotype. The antigen is unknown.

Source material: peripheral blood. The chain joins TRBV13 to TRBJ1-3, with D possibly being TRBD1 (6 bases). This TCR was sampled from a woman in her thirties or forties with Graves' ophthalmopathy. CDR3 amino acids: CASNPGRMGGPFSGNTIYF. CDR3 nucleotides: TGTGCCAGCAACCCCGGCCGGATGGGGGGGCCCTTCTCTGGAAACACCATATATTTT.